The rows below give T cell receptor beta chains drawn from one sample of a study of T cell changes during pregnancy in multiple sclerosis. The table came from immunoSEQ multiplex PCR; TCRdb's copy has only in-frame clones and leaves some out. The table records 30,000 or so clones, approximately 89% of them present only once. Sequencing was performed on CD8+ T cells from peripheral blood mononuclear cells, taken in the first trimester of pregnancy. These receptors all stem from a female donor with multiple sclerosis, enrolled in a pregnancy study. CDR3s include the opening cysteine and the closing phenylalanine or tryptophan. A D gene is named only where the DNA matches it firmly. Some rows mark clone size as missing; the rest say once, few, many or name a class of expanded clone.

D gene	V gene	CDR3 length	J gene	clone size	CDR3 protein	CDR3 DNA
.	TRBV6-5	14	TRBJ1-1	.	CASSYEPDRTEAFF	TGTGCCAGCAGTTACGAGCCCGATCGCACTGAAGCTTTCTTT
.	TRBV7-9	12	TRBJ1-6	.	CASSFGVSPLHF	TGTGCCAGCAGCTTCGGAGTATCACCCCTCCACTTT
.	TRBV6-1	14	TRBJ1-5	.	CASSESGQGQPQHF	TGTGCCAGCAGTGAATCGGGACAAGGTCAGCCCCAGCATTTT
.	TRBV6-1	13	TRBJ2-7	.	CASSGHPGSEQYF	TGTGCCAGCAGTGGCCACCCAGGGTCCGAGCAGTACTTC
TRBD2	TRBV13	15	TRBJ2-1	.	CASSPGLVEGNEQFF	TGTGCCAGCAGCCCGGGACTAGTAGAGGGCAATGAGCAGTTCTTC
.	TRBV4-2	17	TRBJ1-5	.	CASSQVVLPYSNQPQHF	TGTGCCAGCAGCCAAGTTGTTCTACCTTATAGCAATCAGCCCCAGCATTTT
TRBD2	TRBV5-4	15	TRBJ2-7	.	CASSLDIAGGSEQYF	TGTGCCAGCAGCTTGGACATAGCGGGGGGTTCGGAGCAGTACTTC
TRBD2	TRBV27	15	TRBJ2-7	.	CASSPSTSGWDEQYF	TGTGCCAGCAGTCCCTCGACTAGCGGGTGGGACGAGCAGTACTTC
TRBD2	TRBV5-1	14	TRBJ2-1	.	CASSPGLVLREQFF	TGCGCCAGCAGTCCGGGACTAGTCCTCCGGGAGCAGTTCTTC
TRBD2	TRBV5-3	16	TRBJ2-3	.	CARSSSTSGSADTQYF	TGTGCCAGAAGCTCGAGTACTAGCGGGAGCGCAGATACGCAGTATTTT
.	TRBV5-6	14	TRBJ2-7	.	CASSLGQGRYEQYF	TGTGCCAGCAGCTTGGGGCAGGGTCGGTACGAGCAGTACTTC
.	TRBV28	14	TRBJ2-2	.	CASRTGETTGELFF	TGTGCCAGCAGGACCGGAGAGACGACCGGGGAGCTGTTTTTT
TRBD2	TRBV6-5	15	TRBJ2-3	.	CASRRLAGGTDTQYF	TGTGCCAGCAGAAGATTAGCGGGAGGCACAGATACGCAGTATTTT
TRBD1	TRBV10-3	16	TRBJ2-6	.	CAIRDRATDGANVLTF	TGTGCCATCAGGGACAGGGCCACAGATGGGGCCAACGTCCTGACTTTC
TRBD2	TRBV9	14	TRBJ2-7	few	CASSAGGSWYEQYF	TGTGCCAGCAGCGCGGGCGGGAGCTGGTACGAGCAGTACTTC
TRBD1	TRBV6-5	15	TRBJ1-2	.	CASSPSSTGFHGYTF	TGTGCCAGCAGTCCCTCTTCGACAGGGTTCCATGGCTACACCTTC
TRBD1	TRBV7-3	19	TRBJ2-1	.	CASSPTGTGSPSSYNEQFF	TGTGCCAGCAGCCCTACCGGGACAGGGTCCCCTAGCTCCTACAATGAGCAGTTCTTC
.	TRBV28	17	TRBJ2-6	.	CASRKIQGRSGANVLTF	TGTGCCAGCAGAAAAATACAGGGCCGCTCTGGGGCCAACGTCCTGACTTTC
TRBD1	TRBV2	16	TRBJ1-1	.	CASSEAPQGQGTEAFF	TGTGCCAGCAGTGAAGCCCCCCAGGGACAGGGGACTGAAGCTTTCTTT
TRBD1	TRBV10-3	15	TRBJ2-2	once	CAITHDSGGHGELFF	TGTGCCATCACCCACGACTCAGGGGGCCACGGGGAGCTGTTTTTT
.	TRBV6-1	14	TRBJ2-2	.	CASLRLANTGELFF	TGTGCCAGTCTGAGACTGGCGAACACCGGGGAGCTGTTTTTT
.	TRBV27	13	TRBJ1-2	.	CASRGDNNYGYTF	TGTGCCAGCAGGGGGGACAATAACTATGGCTACACCTTC
.	TRBV27	16	TRBJ2-3	.	CASSLASEPPTDTQYF	TGTGCCAGCAGTTTAGCGTCGGAGCCCCCCACAGATACGCAGTATTTT
.	TRBV9	15	TRBJ1-2	.	CASSVEQTIFNGYTF	TGTGCCAGCAGCGTAGAACAGACTATTTTCAATGGCTACACCTTC
TRBD2	TRBV2	18	TRBJ2-7	.	CASSEIAGREVRSYEQYF	TGTGCCAGCAGTGAAATTGCAGGGCGGGAGGTTAGATCCTACGAGCAGTACTTC
TRBD2	TRBV7-9	16	TRBJ2-7	.	CASSPFSGERVYEQYF	TGTGCCAGCAGCCCGTTTAGCGGGGAGAGAGTCTACGAGCAGTACTTC
.	TRBV6-4	14	TRBJ2-2	.	CASSGGYNTGELFF	TGTGCCAGCAGTGGAGGGTACAACACCGGGGAGCTGTTTTTT